The TCR beta chain described here comes from a study of beta chain features in type 1 diabetes. The study reverse transcribed the entire isolated RNA, so it sequenced expressed TCRB transcripts. Using immunoSEQ multiplex PCR, the repertoire was profiled, and TCRdb retains in-frame clones only, with some absent. The sample records roughly 380,000 clones, roughly a fifth being singletons. Study-level findings and limits: Compared to healthy donors, patients appeared to have naive, central memory and Treg TCRB repertoires that were more alike. Cells expressing TCR highly could be over-represented by cDNA sequencing.

With regard to this clone: The antigen is undetermined.

This CDR3 comprises 15 residues. V lost 0 bases, J lost 1 base, and 9 bases lay in between. Germline V CDR1 and CDR2: ENHRY, SYGVKD. The sequenced material came from naive CD4+ T cells from blood. The sequence was collected from a woman younger than 35 in good health. This chain joins TRBV10-3 and TRBJ2-5, with a possible D match to TRBD2 (6 bases). CDR3: CAISESRDFQETQYF. CDR3 in DNA: TGTGCCATCAGTGAGTCGCGGGACTTCCAAGAGACCCAGTACTTC.